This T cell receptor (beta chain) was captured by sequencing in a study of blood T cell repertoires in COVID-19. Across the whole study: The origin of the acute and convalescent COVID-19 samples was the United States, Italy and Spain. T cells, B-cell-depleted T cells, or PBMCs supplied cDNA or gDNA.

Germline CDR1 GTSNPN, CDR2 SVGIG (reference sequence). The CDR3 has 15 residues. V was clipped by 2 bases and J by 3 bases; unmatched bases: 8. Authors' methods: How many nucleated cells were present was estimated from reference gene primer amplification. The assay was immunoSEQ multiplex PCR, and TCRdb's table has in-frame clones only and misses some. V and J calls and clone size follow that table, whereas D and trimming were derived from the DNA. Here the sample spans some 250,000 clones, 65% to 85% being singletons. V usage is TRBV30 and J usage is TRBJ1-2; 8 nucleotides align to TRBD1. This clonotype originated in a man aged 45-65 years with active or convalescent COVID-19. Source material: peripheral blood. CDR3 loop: CAWSMDRVMDYGYTF. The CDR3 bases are TGTGCCTGGAGTATGGACAGGGTAATGGACTATGGCTACACCTTC.